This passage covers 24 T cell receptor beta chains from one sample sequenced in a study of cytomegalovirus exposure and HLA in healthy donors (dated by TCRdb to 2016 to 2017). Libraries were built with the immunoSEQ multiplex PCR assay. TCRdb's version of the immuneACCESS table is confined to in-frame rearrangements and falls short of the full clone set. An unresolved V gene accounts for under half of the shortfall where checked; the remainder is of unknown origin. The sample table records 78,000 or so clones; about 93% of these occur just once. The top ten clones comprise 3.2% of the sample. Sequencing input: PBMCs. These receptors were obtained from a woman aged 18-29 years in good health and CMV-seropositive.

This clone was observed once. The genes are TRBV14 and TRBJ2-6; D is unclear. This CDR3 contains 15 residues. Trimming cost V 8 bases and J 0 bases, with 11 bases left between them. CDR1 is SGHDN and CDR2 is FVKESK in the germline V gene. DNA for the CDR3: TGTGCCAGCGGTACGAGACACTCTGGGGCCAACGTCCTGACTTTC. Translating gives CASGTRHSGANVLTF. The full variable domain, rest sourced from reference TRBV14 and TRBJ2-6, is EAGVTQFPSHSVIEKGQTVTLRCDPISGHDNLYWYRRVMGKEIKFLLHFVKESKQDESGMPNNRFLAERTGGTYSTLKVQPAELEDSGVYFCASGTRHSGANVLTFGAGSRLTVL.

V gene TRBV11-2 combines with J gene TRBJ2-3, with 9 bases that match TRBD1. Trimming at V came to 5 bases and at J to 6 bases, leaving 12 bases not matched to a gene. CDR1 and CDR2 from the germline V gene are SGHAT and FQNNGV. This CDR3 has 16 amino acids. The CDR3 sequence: CASSSRDRVKGDTQYF. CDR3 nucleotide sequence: TGTGCCAGCAGCAGCCGGGACAGGGTTAAGGGGGATACGCAGTATTTT.

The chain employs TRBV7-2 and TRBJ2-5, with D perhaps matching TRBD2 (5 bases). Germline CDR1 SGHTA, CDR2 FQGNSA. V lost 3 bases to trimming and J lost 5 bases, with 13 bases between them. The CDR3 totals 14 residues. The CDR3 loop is CASSLSRTGETQYF. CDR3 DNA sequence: TGTGCCAGCAGCTTGAGCCGAACGGGGGAGACCCAGTACTTC.

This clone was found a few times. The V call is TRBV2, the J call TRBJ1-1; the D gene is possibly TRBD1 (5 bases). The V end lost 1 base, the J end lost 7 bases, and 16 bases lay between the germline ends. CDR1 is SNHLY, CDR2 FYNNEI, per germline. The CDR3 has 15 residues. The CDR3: CASSEGGGGRGEAFF. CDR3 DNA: TGTGCCAGCAGTGAAGGGGGCGGGGGAAGGGGTGAAGCTTTCTTT.

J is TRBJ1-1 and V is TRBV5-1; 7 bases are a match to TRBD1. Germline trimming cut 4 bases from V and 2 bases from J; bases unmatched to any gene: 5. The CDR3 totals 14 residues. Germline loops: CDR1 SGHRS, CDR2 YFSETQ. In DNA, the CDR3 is TGCGCCAGCAGCAAGGGACAGACCAACACTGAAGCTTTCTTT. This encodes CASSKGQTNTEAFF.

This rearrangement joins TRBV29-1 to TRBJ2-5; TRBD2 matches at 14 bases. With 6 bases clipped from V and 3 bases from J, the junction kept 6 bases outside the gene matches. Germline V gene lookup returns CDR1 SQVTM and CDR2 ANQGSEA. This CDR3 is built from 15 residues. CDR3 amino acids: CSVRTSGRKEETQYF. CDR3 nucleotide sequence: TGCAGCGTCCGGACTAGCGGGAGGAAAGAAGAGACCCAGTACTTC.

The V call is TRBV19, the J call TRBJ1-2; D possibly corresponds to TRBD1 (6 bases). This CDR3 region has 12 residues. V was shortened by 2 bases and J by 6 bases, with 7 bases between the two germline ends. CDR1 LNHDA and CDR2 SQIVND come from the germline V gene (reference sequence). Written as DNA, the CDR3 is TGTGCCAGTAGTATAACAGGGAATGGCTACACCTTC. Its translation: CASSITGNGYTF.

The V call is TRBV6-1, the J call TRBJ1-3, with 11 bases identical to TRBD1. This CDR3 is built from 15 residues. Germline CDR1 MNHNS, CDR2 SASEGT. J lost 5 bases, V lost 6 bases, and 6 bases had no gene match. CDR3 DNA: TGTGCCAGCAGCGAGGACAGGGGGCATAGAAACACCATATATTTT. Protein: CASSEDRGHRNTIYF.

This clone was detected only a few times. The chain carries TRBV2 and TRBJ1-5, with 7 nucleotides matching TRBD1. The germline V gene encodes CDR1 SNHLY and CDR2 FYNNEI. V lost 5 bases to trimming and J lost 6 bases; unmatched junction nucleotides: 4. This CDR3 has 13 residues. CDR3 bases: TGTGCCAGCAGTCAGGGGGTCCCTCAGCCCCAGCATTTT. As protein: CASSQGVPQPQHF.

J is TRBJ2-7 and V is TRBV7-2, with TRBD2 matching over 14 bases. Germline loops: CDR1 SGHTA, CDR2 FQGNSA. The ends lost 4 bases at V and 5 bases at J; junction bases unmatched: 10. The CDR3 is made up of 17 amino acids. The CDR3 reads CASSSRPGTSGRNEQYF. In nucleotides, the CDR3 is TGTGCCAGCAGCTCCCGCCCCGGGACTAGCGGGAGAAACGAGCAGTACTTC. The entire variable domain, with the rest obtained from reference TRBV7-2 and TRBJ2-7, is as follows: GAGVSQSPSNKVTEKGKDVELRCDPISGHTALYWYRQSLGQGLEFLIYFQGNSAPDKSGLPSDRFSAERTGGSVSTLTIQRTQQEDSAVYLCASSSRPGTSGRNEQYFGPGTRLTVT.

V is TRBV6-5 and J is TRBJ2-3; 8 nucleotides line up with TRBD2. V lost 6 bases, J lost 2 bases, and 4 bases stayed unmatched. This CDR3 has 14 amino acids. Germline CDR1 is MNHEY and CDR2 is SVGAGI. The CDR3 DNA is TGTGCCAGCAGCCGCGGGGGGCACACAGATACGCAGTATTTT. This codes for CASSRGGHTDTQYF.

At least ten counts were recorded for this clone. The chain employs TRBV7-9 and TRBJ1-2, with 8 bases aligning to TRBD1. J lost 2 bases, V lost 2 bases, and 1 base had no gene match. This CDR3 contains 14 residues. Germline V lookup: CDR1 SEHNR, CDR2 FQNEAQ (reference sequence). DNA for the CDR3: TGTGCCAGCAGCTTATACAGGGGGAACTATGGCTACACCTTC. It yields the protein CASSLYRGNYGYTF.

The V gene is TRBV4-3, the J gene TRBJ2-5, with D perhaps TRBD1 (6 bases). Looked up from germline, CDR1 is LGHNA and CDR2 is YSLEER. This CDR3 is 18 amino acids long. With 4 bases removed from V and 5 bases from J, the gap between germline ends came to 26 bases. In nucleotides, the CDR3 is TGCGCCAGCAGCCCGGCAGCCTGGGGGCGGACAGCTAAGGAGACCCAGTACTTC. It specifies CASSPAAWGRTAKETQYF.

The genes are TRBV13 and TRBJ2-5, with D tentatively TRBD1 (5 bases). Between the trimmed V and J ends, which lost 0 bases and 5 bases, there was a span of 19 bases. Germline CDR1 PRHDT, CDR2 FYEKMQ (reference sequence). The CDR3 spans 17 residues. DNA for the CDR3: TGTGCCAGCAGCTTAGGGGAAGGACAACCGTCAGGGGAGACCCAGTACTTC. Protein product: CASSLGEGQPSGETQYF.

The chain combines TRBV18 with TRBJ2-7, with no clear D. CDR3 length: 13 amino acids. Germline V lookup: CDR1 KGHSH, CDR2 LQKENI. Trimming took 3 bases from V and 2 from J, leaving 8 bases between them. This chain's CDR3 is CASSPDGAYEQYF. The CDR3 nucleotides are TGTGCCAGCTCACCTGACGGAGCCTACGAGCAGTACTTC.

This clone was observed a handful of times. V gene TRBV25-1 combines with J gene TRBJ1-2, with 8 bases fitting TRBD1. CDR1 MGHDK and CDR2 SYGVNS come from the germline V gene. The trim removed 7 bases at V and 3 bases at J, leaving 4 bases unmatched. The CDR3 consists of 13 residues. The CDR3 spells CASTSTGDYGYTF. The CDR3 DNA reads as TGTGCCAGCACCTCGACAGGGGACTATGGCTACACCTTC.

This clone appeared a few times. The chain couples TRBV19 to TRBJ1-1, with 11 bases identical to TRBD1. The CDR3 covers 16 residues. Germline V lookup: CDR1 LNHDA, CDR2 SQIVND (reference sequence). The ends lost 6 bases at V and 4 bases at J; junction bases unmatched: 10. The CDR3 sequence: CASSLSVGTGGTEAFF. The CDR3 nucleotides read TGTGCCAGTAGCCTATCAGTCGGGACAGGGGGCACTGAAGCTTTCTTT.

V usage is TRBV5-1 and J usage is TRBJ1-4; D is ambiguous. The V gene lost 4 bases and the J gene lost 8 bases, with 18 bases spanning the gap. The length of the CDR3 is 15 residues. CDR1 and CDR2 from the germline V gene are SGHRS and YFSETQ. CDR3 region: CASSPQTAGSEKLFF. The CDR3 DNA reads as TGCGCCAGCAGCCCCCAAACGGCGGGGAGCGAAAAACTGTTTTTT.

The CDR3 is CASSEEGQSSLVFGNQPQHF. CDR3 in DNA: TGTGCCAGCAGTGAAGAGGGACAGAGTTCTTTAGTCTTTGGCAATCAGCCCCAGCATTTT. The V gene is TRBV2, the J gene TRBJ1-5, with 7 bases aligning to TRBD1. Trimming at V came to 1 base and at J to 2 bases, leaving 17 bases not matched to a gene. Germline V gene lookup returns CDR1 SNHLY and CDR2 FYNNEI. There are 20 residues in the CDR3. Filled out from reference TRBV2 and TRBJ1-5, the complete variable domain reads EPEVTQTPSHQVTQMGQEVILRCVPISNHLYFYWYRQILGQKVEFLVSFYNNEISEKSEIFDDQFSVERPDGSNFTLKIRSTKLEDSAMYFCASSEEGQSSLVFGNQPQHFGDGTRLSIL.

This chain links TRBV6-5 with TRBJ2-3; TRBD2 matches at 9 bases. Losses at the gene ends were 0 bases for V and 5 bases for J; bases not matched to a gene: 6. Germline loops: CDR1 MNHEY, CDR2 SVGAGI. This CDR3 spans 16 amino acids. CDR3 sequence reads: CASSYSSPAGGDTQYF. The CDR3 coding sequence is TGTGCCAGCAGTTACTCGAGCCCAGCGGGAGGAGATACGCAGTATTTT.

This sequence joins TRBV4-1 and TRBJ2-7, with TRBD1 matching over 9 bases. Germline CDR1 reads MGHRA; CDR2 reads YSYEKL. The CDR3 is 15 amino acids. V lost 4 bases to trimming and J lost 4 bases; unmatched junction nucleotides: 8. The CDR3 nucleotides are TGCGCCAGCAGCCCAGAACAGGGGGCGGGTTACGAGCAGTACTTC. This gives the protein CASSPEQGAGYEQYF.

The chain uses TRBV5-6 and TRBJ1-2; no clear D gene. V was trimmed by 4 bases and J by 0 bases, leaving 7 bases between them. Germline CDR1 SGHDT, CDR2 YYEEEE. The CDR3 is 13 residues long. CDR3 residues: CASSVLTNYGYTF. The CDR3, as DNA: TGTGCCAGCAGCGTGTTAACTAACTATGGCTACACCTTC.

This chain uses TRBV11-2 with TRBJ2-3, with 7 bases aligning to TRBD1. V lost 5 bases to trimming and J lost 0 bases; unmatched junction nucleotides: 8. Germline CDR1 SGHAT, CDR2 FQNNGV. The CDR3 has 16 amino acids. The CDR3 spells CASSTLGTVSTDTQYF. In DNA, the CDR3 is TGTGCCAGCAGCACCCTAGGGACAGTCAGCACAGATACGCAGTATTTT.

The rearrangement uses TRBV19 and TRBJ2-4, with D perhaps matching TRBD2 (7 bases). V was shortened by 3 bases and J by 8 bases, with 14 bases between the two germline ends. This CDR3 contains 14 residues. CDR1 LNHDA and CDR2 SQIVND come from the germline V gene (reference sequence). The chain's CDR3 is CASSILGGADIQYF. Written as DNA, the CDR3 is TGTGCCAGTAGTATCTTGGGGGGGGCCGACATTCAGTACTTC.